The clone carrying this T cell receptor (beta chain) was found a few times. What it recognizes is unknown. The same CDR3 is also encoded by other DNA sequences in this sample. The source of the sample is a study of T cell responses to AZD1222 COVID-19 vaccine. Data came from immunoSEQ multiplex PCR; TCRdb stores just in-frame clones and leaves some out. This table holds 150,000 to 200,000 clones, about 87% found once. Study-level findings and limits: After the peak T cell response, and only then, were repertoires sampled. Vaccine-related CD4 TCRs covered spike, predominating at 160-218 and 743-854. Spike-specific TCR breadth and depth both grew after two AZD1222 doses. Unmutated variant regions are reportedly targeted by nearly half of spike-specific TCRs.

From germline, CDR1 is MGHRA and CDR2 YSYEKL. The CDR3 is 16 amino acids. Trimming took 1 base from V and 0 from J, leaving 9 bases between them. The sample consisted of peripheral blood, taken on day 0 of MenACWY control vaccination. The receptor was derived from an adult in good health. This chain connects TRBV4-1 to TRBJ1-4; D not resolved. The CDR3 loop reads CASSQGTVATNEKLFF. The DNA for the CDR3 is TGCGCCAGCAGCCAAGGGACGGTTGCAACTAATGAAAAACTGTTTTTT.